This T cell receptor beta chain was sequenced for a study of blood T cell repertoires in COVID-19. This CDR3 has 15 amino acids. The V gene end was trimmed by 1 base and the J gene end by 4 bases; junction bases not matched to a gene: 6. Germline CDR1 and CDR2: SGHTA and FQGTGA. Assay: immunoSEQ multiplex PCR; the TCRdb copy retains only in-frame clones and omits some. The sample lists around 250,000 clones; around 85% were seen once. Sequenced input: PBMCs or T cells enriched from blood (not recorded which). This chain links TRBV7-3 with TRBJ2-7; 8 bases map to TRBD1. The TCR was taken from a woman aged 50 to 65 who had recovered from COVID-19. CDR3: CASSLRGQGAYEQYF. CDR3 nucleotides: TGTGCCAGCAGCTTAAGAGGTCAGGGGGCTTACGAGCAGTACTTC.